The TCR beta chain under discussion was sequenced for a study of blood T cell repertoires in COVID-19 (dated by TCRdb to the early 2020s). Context from the whole study: Collaborator samples came from the United States, Italy and Spain and covered acute and convalescent phases of COVID-19. The prospective study material was composed of cDNA or gDNA derived from T cells, B-cell-depleted T cells, or PBMCs. Subjects who had been exposed to COVID-19, were actively infected with it, or had recovered from it provided the deeply sampled blood TCRbeta repertoires that made up the dataset. A freely available public database, intended as a resource for researchers studying the immune response to SARS-CoV-2, is where the repertoires were released. Where HLA class I and class II types were available, the types were taken from metadata supplied by the sample provider, not from assay-based typing. Samples came from the ongoing ImmuneRACE study (first 160 participants) plus 1,254 subjects from 6 global collaborators. Sample metadata almost always included a de-identified subject ID, COVID-19 status, age in years and sex.

The investigation overall reported the following: The quantity of clinical and demographic metadata differed by source and by participant and was supplied without curation.

The immunoSEQ Assay, a bias-controlled multiplex PCR, was used to amplify TCRbeta CDR3 regions from genomic DNA. Per the source publication's procedure: Within the assay, amplification of reference gene primers was used to estimate how many nucleated cells each sample contained. Sequence reads were collapsed and filtered to measure the absolute abundance of every unique TCRbeta CDR3 rearrangement. For each sample, productive Simpson clonality was calculated as the square root of Simpson's diversity index over productive rearrangements. Drawn from immuneACCESS, this table holds only the in-frame rearrangements with V and J called that TCRdb kept. Clones are partly lost; checked studies trace under half to an unresolved V gene and leave the rest unexplained. That table is the source of V, J and clone size, and D and trimming were worked out from the DNA. In this sample the table shows a few hundred thousand clones, approximately 89% of which occur a single time. The ten most abundant clones make up 6.9% of the sample.

Another Seattle source contributed samples from volunteer blood donors who had recovered from COVID-19. Each collaborating institution followed its own protocols to collect whole blood in K2EDTA tubes. For TCRbeta analysis, collaborators shipped samples as frozen whole blood, isolated PBMCs, or DNA extracted from either of those sample types. The sample holds one count of this clone. There is no known antigen for this receptor. No much larger clonotype is one base removed from it; base qualities were not supplied. The clonotype originates from a woman aged 25 to 39 who had recovered from COVID-19. Source material: peripheral blood.

This receptor carries the CDR3 CASSPNRGERQYF. The sequenced DNA: TGTGCCAGCAGCCCGAACAGGGGAGAAAGGCAGTACTTC. The chain is made from TRBV7-3 and TRBJ2-7, with 7 bases in between that match TRBD1. Taken from cysteine to phenylalanine, the CDR3 has 13 residues. Only the CDR3 DNA is retained, 39 bases long and in frame from the first base. V is cut back by 5 bases and J by 9 bases, with 10 bases in the junction unmatched. CDR1 and CDR2, looked up from the germline V gene, are SGHTA and FQGTGA.